A selection of T cell receptor beta chains follows, all from one sample in a study of blood T cell repertoires in COVID-19. TCRdb's copy holds only in-frame clones and misses some; the assay was immunoSEQ multiplex PCR. The data hold some 70,000 clones, with roughly 91% observed a single time. The sample comprised peripheral blood. The receptors derive from a man aged 45-65 years with active COVID-19. Both conserved end residues are part of each CDR3. A D gene is named only where the DNA matches it firmly. The size field is filled for only some rows; it gives once, few, many or a size class.

D: -; size: -; J: TRBJ2-1; V: TRBV6-5; DNA: TGTGCCAGCAGCCAAATATGGGGGGATGAGCAGTTCTTC; CDR3: CASSQIWGDEQFF
D: -; size: few; J: TRBJ2-1; V: TRBV6-2/TRBV6-3; DNA: TGTGCCAGCAGTTACTCGACTAGTAAAGGGGACAATGAGCAGTTCTTC; CDR3: CASSYSTSKGDNEQFF
D: TRBD2; size: -; J: TRBJ2-3; V: TRBV7-8; DNA: TGTGCCAGCAGCCAGTGGTTCGGGAGGGCCAAAACCACAGATACGCAGTATTTT; CDR3: CASSQWFGRAKTTDTQYF
D: TRBD1; size: -; J: TRBJ1-4; V: TRBV10-3; DNA: TGTGCCACCAGGACAGGGAACGAAAAACTGTTTTTT; CDR3: CATRTGNEKLFF
D: TRBD1; size: -; J: TRBJ1-2; V: TRBV28; DNA: TGTGCCAGCAGTTTATTTCTCGGACAGGGTGGGGATGGCTACACCTTC; CDR3: CASSLFLGQGGDGYTF
D: -; size: -; J: TRBJ1-5; V: TRBV20-1; DNA: TGCAGTGCTAGTTCGGGGAATCAGCCCCAGCATTTT; CDR3: CSASSGNQPQHF
D: -; size: once; J: TRBJ2-4; V: TRBV6-1; DNA: TGTGCCAGCAGTGCGGAAGACATCGATCTAGCCAAAAACATTCAGTACTTC; CDR3: CASSAEDIDLAKNIQYF
D: -; size: -; J: TRBJ2-7; V: TRBV15; DNA: TGTGCCACCAGCAGAGACGCAGGGGCCTCCTACGAGCAGTACTTC; CDR3: CATSRDAGASYEQYF
D: TRBD1; size: -; J: TRBJ2-7; V: TRBV19; DNA: TGTGCCAGTAGTCCGGGACAGGGGGCGGGCTACGAGCAGTGCTTC; CDR3: CASSPGQGAGYEQCF
D: -; size: -; J: TRBJ1-1; V: TRBV6-2/TRBV6-3; DNA: TGTGCCAGCAGTAAAGCAGGCGGGCAAAGTCGAATTCTTTTCTTT; CDR3: CASSKAGGQSRILFF
D: TRBD1; size: -; J: TRBJ2-7; V: TRBV5-1; DNA: TGCGCCAGCAGACCCTGGGACAGTGCTTACGAGCAGTACTTC; CDR3: CASRPWDSAYEQYF
D: -; size: -; J: TRBJ2-2; V: TRBV11-3; DNA: TGTGCCAGCAGCCCTTTAGGGGCCTCGAACACCGGGGAGCTGTTTTTT; CDR3: CASSPLGASNTGELFF
D: -; size: -; J: TRBJ1-2; V: TRBV28; DNA: TGTGCCAGCAGTTCCCCCGGAGCCGGGTCTGGCTACACCTTC; CDR3: CASSSPGAGSGYTF
D: -; size: -; J: TRBJ2-7; V: TRBV29-1; DNA: TGCAGCGTTGGTTGGCGGTTCGAGCAGTACTTC; CDR3: CSVGWRFEQYF
D: -; size: few; J: TRBJ2-3; V: TRBV21-1; DNA: TGTGCCAGCAGCATACGGACTAGCGGGAGTATCCCCACTACAGATACGCAGTATTTT; CDR3: CASSIRTSGSIPTTDTQYF
D: -; size: -; J: TRBJ2-6; V: TRBV19; DNA: TGTGCCAGTAGTATTCCCAGGACAGGGACTATGGCTGGGGCCAACGTCCTGACTTTC; CDR3: CASSIPRTGTMAGANVLTF
D: TRBD1; size: -; J: TRBJ1-1; V: TRBV29-1; DNA: TGCAGCGTTGCCATTTTTTCAGGACAGGGATCTGAAGCTTTCTTT; CDR3: CSVAIFSGQGSEAFF
D: TRBD1; size: few; J: TRBJ1-6; V: TRBV3-1/TRBV3-2; DNA: TGTGCCAGCAGCCCCAGACAGGGCGGTTCACCCCTCCACTTT; CDR3: CASSPRQGGSPLHF
D: TRBD1; size: few; J: TRBJ1-5; V: TRBV7-9; DNA: TGTGCCAGCAGCTCGGGACAGAGGCAGCCCCAGCATTTT; CDR3: CASSSGQRQPQHF
D: TRBD1; size: -; J: TRBJ2-1; V: TRBV28; DNA: TGTGCCAGTCGGCCCGGGACAGGAGTTTACAATGAGCAGTTCTTC; CDR3: CASRPGTGVYNEQFF
D: -; size: -; J: TRBJ1-2; V: TRBV28; DNA: TGTGCCAGCAGTTTAAAAGGTAGTCCGGGTAACTATGGCTACACCTTC; CDR3: CASSLKGSPGNYGYTF
D: -; size: -; J: TRBJ1-1; V: TRBV3-1/TRBV3-2; DNA: TGTGCCAGCAGCCAGTCCGGGACACCGAACACTGAAGCTTTCTTT; CDR3: CASSQSGTPNTEAFF
D: TRBD2; size: -; J: TRBJ2-7; V: TRBV11-2; DNA: TGTGCCAGCAGCTTAACTAGCGGTTCACCCCTAGGGGAGCAGTACTTC; CDR3: CASSLTSGSPLGEQYF
D: TRBD1; size: once; J: TRBJ1-2; V: TRBV9; DNA: TGTGCCAGCAGCGTACTTCAGGGGGAAGGAGGCTACACCTTC; CDR3: CASSVLQGEGGYTF
D: -; size: -; J: TRBJ2-5; V: TRBV9; DNA: TGTGCCAGCAGCGTAACCCCGAACAACCAAGAGACCCAGTACTTC; CDR3: CASSVTPNNQETQYF
D: TRBD1; size: -; J: TRBJ2-1; V: TRBV30; DNA: TGTGCCTGGAGATCCGGGACAGGGGGGACAAAATACTATGAGCAGTTCTTC; CDR3: CAWRSGTGGTKYYEQFF
D: -; size: -; J: TRBJ2-2; V: TRBV21-1; DNA: TGTGCCAGCAGCAAAGTTCTCCAGCGGGAACCCACCGGGGAGCTGTTTTTT; CDR3: CASSKVLQREPTGELFF
D: -; size: -; J: TRBJ2-1; V: TRBV27; DNA: TGTGCCAGCAGTTTAGTGGACATGGCCTACAATGAGCAGTTCTTC; CDR3: CASSLVDMAYNEQFF
D: TRBD1; size: -; J: TRBJ2-1; V: TRBV4-1; DNA: TGCGCCAGCAGCCAAGATCCCGGGACAGGGGTTATCAATGAGCAGTTCTTC; CDR3: CASSQDPGTGVINEQFF
D: -; size: few; J: TRBJ1-3; V: TRBV3-1/TRBV3-2; DNA: TGTGCCAGCAGCCTACAGTGGGGAGCCGGAAACACCATATATTTT; CDR3: CASSLQWGAGNTIYF
D: -; size: -; J: TRBJ1-1; V: TRBV5-4; DNA: TGTGCCAGCGGAACAGGGCGGAACACTGAAGCTTTCTTT; CDR3: CASGTGRNTEAFF
D: TRBD1; size: -; J: TRBJ1-6; V: TRBV28; DNA: TGTGCCAGCAGCTTAAGACAGGGGGCGCGTAATTCACCCCTCCACTTT; CDR3: CASSLRQGARNSPLHF